This TCR beta chain appears in the sequencing data of a study of T-cell memory formation after mild COVID-19. Study outcomes and limitations: Contracting CD4+ clones were located mainly in CM and EM, and CD8+ clones in EMRA. Certain responding clones were present in pre-infection memory, suggesting participation of cross-reactive memory. Clones contracting over day 15 to 85 were CD4/CD8 balanced, with later expanders leaning CD4+.

This clonotype was seen just once. The target antigen is unknown. MiXCR, run by TCRdb on the 5' RACE reads, gives a single entry per CDR3 protein. Among some 190,000 distinct CDR3 sequences, approximately 16% were seen once, and the ten largest hold roughly 2.3%. The source material was PBMCs or a T cell subset sorted from them (not recorded which). The receptor comes from an adult woman who had mild COVID-19 (a few samples of this study predate the infection). Cell type and time point are not known.

CDR3 sequence: CASSRLGGYTF. CDR3 nucleotide sequence: TGTGCCAGCTCGAGACTTGGGGGCTACACCTTC. V usage is TRBV25-1 and J usage is TRBJ1-2; D ambiguous. V was pared by 8 bases and J by 8 bases, with 12 bases between. The germline CDR1 and CDR2 sequences are MGHDK and SYGVNS. This CDR3 spans 11 amino acids.